These 20 T cell receptor beta chains came from one sample sequenced in a study of PD-1 blockade in classical Hodgkin lymphoma. Every patient experienced relapse after autologous stem cell transplantation, and brentuximab vedotin exposure varied. The protocol was immunoSEQ multiplex PCR, while the TCRdb copy is restricted to in-frame clones and leaves out a portion. Of about 13,000 clones detected, around four fifths appear once; the ten largest clones hold under 30%. The sequencing used peripheral blood mononuclear cells (PBMCs), collected at baseline. These receptor sequences come from a human donor with classical Hodgkin lymphoma.

This chain connects TRBV30 to TRBJ2-7; tentatively, D is TRBD1 (6 bases). Looked up from germline, CDR1 is GTSNPN and CDR2 is SVGIG (reference sequence). This CDR3 has 15 amino acids. Trimming left V 5 bases short and J 2 bases short, with 19 bases between. CDR3 sequence reads: CAWRVLGGNPYEQYF. CDR3 in DNA: TGTGCCTGGCGAGTACTTGGGGGCAACCCCTACGAGCAGTACTTC. Variable domain in full (rest from reference TRBV30 and TRBJ2-7): SQTIHQWPATLVQPVGSPLSLECTVEGTSNPNLYWYRQAAGRGLQLLFYSVGIGQISSEVPQNLSASRPQDRQFILSSKKLLLSDSGFYLCAWRVLGGNPYEQYFGPGTRLTVT.

This chain links TRBV5-4 with TRBJ1-2, with D possibly TRBD1 on 5 matching bases. Trimming pared 1 base from V and 3 bases from J, leaving 13 bases between. CDR3 length: 15 amino acids. Germline CDR1 is SGHNT and CDR2 is YYREEE (reference sequence). CDR3 loop: CASSLLGQGHYGYTF. The CDR3 bases are TGTGCCAGCAGCTTGCTTGGGCAGGGACACTATGGCTACACCTTC.

The gene calls are TRBV4-3 and TRBJ1-1, with D perhaps matching TRBD1 (5 bases). Per germline, CDR1 LGHNA and CDR2 YSLEER. The V end was cut by 3 bases, the J end by 10 bases, with 15 bases between. The length of the CDR3 is 13 residues. The CDR3 spells CASSQVPERGAFF. CDR3 nucleotides: TGCGCCAGCAGCCAGGTTCCAGAAAGGGGAGCTTTCTTT.

The CDR3 reads CASSINVWSTGGELFF. CDR3 bases: TGTGCCAGTAGTATAAATGTGTGGAGCACGGGCGGGGAGCTGTTTTTT. The chain employs TRBV19 and TRBJ2-2; the D is unclear. The CDR3 length is 16 residues. Germline CDR1 and CDR2: LNHDA and SQIVND (reference sequence). Trimming removed 2 bases from V and 7 bases from J, with 17 bases in between. The variable domain in full, with the rest retrieved from reference TRBV19 and TRBJ2-2, is DGGITQSPKYLFRKEGQNVTLSCEQNLNHDAMYWYRQDPGQGLRLIYYSQIVNDFQKGDIAEGYSVSREKKESFPLTVTSAQKNPTAFYLCASSINVWSTGGELFFGEGSRLTVL.

This clone was picked up a small number of times. This rearrangement joins TRBV19 to TRBJ1-5; no definite D call. Trimming shortened V by 2 bases and J by 3 bases, and 14 bases separated the two germline ends. Germline values: CDR1 LNHDA, CDR2 SQIVND (reference sequence). The CDR3 is made up of 16 amino acids. CDR3 sequence reads: CASSIIRSVFNQPQHF. CDR3 DNA: TGTGCCAGTAGTATAATCCGGTCGGTGTTCAATCAGCCCCAGCATTTT.

The rearrangement joins TRBV7-2 to TRBJ2-3; 7 nucleotides align to TRBD1. The CDR3 covers 15 residues. Trimming took 5 bases from V and 1 from J; bases not matched to a gene: 6. Germline lookup yields CDR1 SGHTA and CDR2 FQGNSA. The CDR3 region has the DNA TGTGCCAGCAGCAACGGGGACAGCCGCACAGATACGCAGTATTTT. This translates into CASSNGDSRTDTQYF.

This CDR3 is CSVEAGGYNEQFF. CDR3 bases: TGCAGCGTTGAGGCGGGAGGCTACAATGAGCAGTTCTTC. The chain links TRBV29-1 to TRBJ2-1; 8 nucleotides align to TRBD2. CDR1 SQVTM and CDR2 ANQGSEA come from the germline V gene. CDR3 length: 13 amino acids. Unmatched junction bases numbered 1, after V lost 3 bases and J lost 3 bases.

V and J are TRBV5-4 and TRBJ2-2; possibly TRBD2 for D (6 bases). From germline, CDR1 is SGHNT and CDR2 YYREEE (reference sequence). With 0 bases removed from V and 1 base from J, the gap between germline ends came to 10 bases. This CDR3 has 16 amino acids. This CDR3 reads CASSLEAGMNTGELFF. CDR3 DNA: TGTGCCAGCAGCTTGGAGGCGGGGATGAACACCGGGGAGCTGTTTTTT.

V usage is TRBV5-6 and J usage is TRBJ2-1; a weak D match, TRBD1 (5 bases). There are 12 residues in the CDR3. Germline CDR1 and CDR2: SGHDT and YYEEEE. Trimming took 1 base from V and 8 from J, leaving 7 bases between them. CDR3 sequence: CASSLQGYEQFF. DNA of the CDR3: TGTGCCAGCAGCTTGCAGGGCTATGAGCAGTTCTTC.

The CDR3 region is CASSPGLATYNEQFF. CDR3 bases: TGCGCCAGCAGCCCCGGACTAGCGACTTACAATGAGCAGTTCTTC. The genes are TRBV4-3 and TRBJ2-1; TRBD2 matches at 9 bases. Germline V CDR1 and CDR2: LGHNA, YSLEER. The CDR3 extends over 15 amino acids. V lost 4 bases, J lost 4 bases, and 5 bases stayed unmatched.

The rearrangement uses TRBV10-2 and TRBJ2-3; TRBD2 aligns across 14 bases. The junction had 12 bases not matched to a gene; V was cut back by 8 bases and J by 11 bases. The germline V gene has CDR1 WSHSY and CDR2 SAAADI. The CDR3 length is 15 residues. In DNA form, the CDR3 reads TGCGCCAGCGCCCAGAGGGGGACTAGCGGGGGTGGGCAGTATTTT. It codes for CASAQRGTSGGGQYF.

The gene calls are TRBV7-2 and TRBJ2-2, with TRBD2 matching over 10 bases. The length of the CDR3 is 17 residues. Germline V lookup: CDR1 SGHTA, CDR2 FQGNSA. The V segment lost 5 bases and the J segment 7 bases; nucleotides outside the gene matches: 13. The CDR3 reads CASSKTGTSELGGELFF. CDR3 in DNA: TGTGCCAGCAGCAAAACCGGGACTAGCGAGCTCGGCGGGGAGCTGTTTTTT.

V is TRBV13 and J is TRBJ2-3; D unclear. The length of the CDR3 is 17 residues. The ends were cut back, 1 base at V and 1 base at J, with 15 bases in the middle. The germline V gene encodes CDR1 PRHDT and CDR2 FYEKMQ (reference sequence). CDR3 amino acids: CASSLVFQGRGTDTQYF. The CDR3 bases are TGTGCCAGCAGCTTAGTTTTTCAAGGAAGGGGCACAGATACGCAGTATTTT.

This clone occurred once. The chain employs TRBV10-2 and TRBJ1-3; tentatively, D is TRBD1 (6 bases). The CDR3 runs to 14 residues. V was cut by 6 bases and J by 2 bases, with 11 bases left in between. Germline-derived CDR1 and CDR2 are WSHSY and SAAADI. The CDR3 here is CASRSQGAGNTIYF. The CDR3 DNA reads as TGCGCCAGCAGATCACAGGGAGCTGGAAACACCATATATTTT.

This chain uses TRBV21-1 with TRBJ2-7; the D call of TRBD2 is as the table states it, not checked on the DNA. TRBV21-1 is listed as a pseudogene. The CDR3 is made up of 14 amino acids. The CDR3 here is CASSKVRDTYEQYF. CDR3 DNA: TGTGCCAGCAGCAAAGTTCGGGATACCTACGAGCAGTACTTC.

The genes are TRBV7-2 and TRBJ1-3; 11 bases agree with TRBD1. Germline lookup yields CDR1 SGHTA and CDR2 FQGNSA. V was pared by 4 bases and J by 4 bases, with 0 bases of the junction left unmatched. CDR3 length: 14 residues. The CDR3 nucleotides read TGTGCCAGCAGCTGGGACAGGGGGGGAAACACCATATATTTT. The encoded protein is CASSWDRGGNTIYF.

The V call is TRBV23-1, the J call TRBJ2-7; TRBD2 might be the D (6 bases). TRBV23-1 qualifies as an ORF whose function is uncertain. CDR3 length equals 9 residues. V dropped 7 bases and J dropped 9 bases, with 7 bases sitting between them. CDR3 sequence reads: CASTGGQYV. The DNA of the CDR3 is TGCGCCAGCACCGGGGGGCAGTACGTC.

The table lists this clone with a few counts. The CDR3 sequence: CASSFYLEKLFF. The DNA for the CDR3 is TGTGCCAGCAGTTTTTATCTGGAAAAACTGTTTTTT. The chain carries TRBV28 and TRBJ1-4; D gene ambiguous. Germline lookup yields CDR1 MDHEN and CDR2 SYDVKM. This CDR3 spans 12 amino acids. V was trimmed by 3 bases and J by 8 bases, leaving 7 bases between them.

This clone was picked up a small number of times. The CDR3 is CASSNTYEQYF. Here the CDR3 DNA reads TGTGCCAGCAGTAACACATACGAGCAGTACTTC. The chain employs TRBV6-5 and TRBJ2-7; D unclear. Germline assignment: CDR1 MNHEY and CDR2 SVGAGI. This CDR3 comprises 11 residues. V was trimmed by 5 bases and J by 4 bases, leaving 6 bases between them.

The chain combines TRBV7-9 with TRBJ2-5; D gene ambiguous. This CDR3 has 12 amino acids. The germline CDR1 and CDR2 sequences are SEHNR and FQNEAQ (reference sequence). The germline V and J ends were trimmed by 4 bases and 2 bases, with 5 bases remaining between them. The CDR3 is CASSWWQETQYF. The CDR3 DNA reads TGTGCCAGCAGCTGGTGGCAAGAGACCCAGTACTTC.